The TCR beta chain described here comes from a study of blood T cell repertoires in COVID-19. The V segment lost 8 bases and the J segment 3 bases; nucleotides outside the gene matches: 6. The CDR3 loop spans 13 amino acids. CDR1 and CDR2 (germline): SQVTM, ANQGSEA. Only in-frame clones appear in the TCRdb table, and some are missing; sequencing was by immunoSEQ multiplex PCR. Of over 150,000 clones in the sample, 65% to 85% were seen once. The V call is TRBV29-1, the J call TRBJ1-4, with 7 nucleotides matching TRBD1. The receptor's source is a woman aged 40 to 50 with COVID-19, enrolled during active disease. The sample consisted of peripheral blood. The CDR3 bases are TGCAGCACCCGACAGGGAGCTAATGAAAAACTGTTTTTT. It specifies CSTRQGANEKLFF.